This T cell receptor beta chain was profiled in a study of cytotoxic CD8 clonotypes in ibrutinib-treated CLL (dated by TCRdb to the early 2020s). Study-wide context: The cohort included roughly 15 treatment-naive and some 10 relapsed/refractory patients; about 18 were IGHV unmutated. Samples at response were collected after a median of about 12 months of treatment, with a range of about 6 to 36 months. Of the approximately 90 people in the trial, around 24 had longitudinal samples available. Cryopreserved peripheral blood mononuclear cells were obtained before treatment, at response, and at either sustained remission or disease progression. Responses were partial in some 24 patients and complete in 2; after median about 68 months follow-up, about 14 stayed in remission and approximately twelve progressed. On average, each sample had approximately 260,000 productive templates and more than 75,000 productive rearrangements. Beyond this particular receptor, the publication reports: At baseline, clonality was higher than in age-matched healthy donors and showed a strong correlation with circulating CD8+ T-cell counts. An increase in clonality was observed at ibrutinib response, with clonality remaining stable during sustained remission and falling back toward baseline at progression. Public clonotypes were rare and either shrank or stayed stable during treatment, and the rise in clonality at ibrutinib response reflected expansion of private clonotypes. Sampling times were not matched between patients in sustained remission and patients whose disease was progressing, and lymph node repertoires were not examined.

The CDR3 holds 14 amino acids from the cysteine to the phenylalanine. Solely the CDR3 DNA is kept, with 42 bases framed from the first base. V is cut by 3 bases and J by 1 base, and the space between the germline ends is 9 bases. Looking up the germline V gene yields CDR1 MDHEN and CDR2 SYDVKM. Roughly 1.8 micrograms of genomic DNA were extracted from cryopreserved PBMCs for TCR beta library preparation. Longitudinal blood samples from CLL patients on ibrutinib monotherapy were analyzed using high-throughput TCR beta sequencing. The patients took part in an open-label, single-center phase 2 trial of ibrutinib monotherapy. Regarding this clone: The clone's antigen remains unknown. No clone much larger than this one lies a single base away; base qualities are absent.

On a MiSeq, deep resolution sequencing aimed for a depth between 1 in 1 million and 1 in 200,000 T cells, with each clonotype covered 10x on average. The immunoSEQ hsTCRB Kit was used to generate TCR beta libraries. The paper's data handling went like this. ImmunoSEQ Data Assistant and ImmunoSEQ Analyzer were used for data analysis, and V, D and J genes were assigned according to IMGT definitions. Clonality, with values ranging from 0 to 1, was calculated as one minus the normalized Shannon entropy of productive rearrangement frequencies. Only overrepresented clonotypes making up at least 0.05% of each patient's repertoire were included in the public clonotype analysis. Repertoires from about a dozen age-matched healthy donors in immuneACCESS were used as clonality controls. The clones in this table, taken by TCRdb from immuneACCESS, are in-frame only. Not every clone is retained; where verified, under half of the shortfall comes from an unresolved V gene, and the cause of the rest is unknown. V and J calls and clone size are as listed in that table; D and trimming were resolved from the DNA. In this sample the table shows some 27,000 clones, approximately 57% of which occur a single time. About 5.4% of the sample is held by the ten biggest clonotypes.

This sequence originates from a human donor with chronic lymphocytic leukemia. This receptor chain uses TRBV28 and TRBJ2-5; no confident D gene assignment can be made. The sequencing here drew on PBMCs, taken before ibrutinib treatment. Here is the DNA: TGTGCCAGCAGTTTTCCCGCCGGCCAAGAGACCCAGTACTTC. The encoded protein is CASSFPAGQETQYF. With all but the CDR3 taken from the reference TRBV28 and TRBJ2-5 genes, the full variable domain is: DVKVTQSSRYLVKRTGEKVFLECVQDMDHENMFWYRQDPGLGLRLIYFSYDVKMKEKGDIPEGYSVSREKKERFSLILESASTNQTSMYLCASSFPAGQETQYFGPGTRLLVL.